These T cell receptor beta chains were read from a single sample in a study of blood T cell repertoires in COVID-19. Here immunoSEQ multiplex PCR was the method, and the copy in TCRdb shows in-frame clones only, minus some. The table lists under 350,000 clones, 89% of them singletons. The sequencing input was peripheral blood. These receptors were obtained from a woman in her twenties or thirties with COVID-19, enrolled during active disease. Each CDR3 is given with its conserved first and last residue. Size is stated for part of the rows, as once, few or many counts, or as a class when the clone is expanded.

.	TRBJ2-4	TRBV7-2	CASSYETGGNIQYF
.	TRBJ2-2	TRBV6-4	CASSDLAGELFF
.	TRBJ1-3	TRBV5-4	CASSLRGPGNTIYF
.	TRBJ1-2	TRBV4-3	CASSQIGQANYPNYGYTF
.	TRBJ1-4	TRBV18	CASSPAQGGSEKLFF
.	TRBJ2-2	TRBV7-2	CASSWGLAGDGELFF
few	TRBJ1-6	TRBV7-6	CASSPEADYNSPLHF
.	TRBJ1-5	TRBV27	CASSPRTGGNQPQHF
.	TRBJ2-3	TRBV7-6	CASSPAGGVGDTQYF
.	TRBJ1-1	TRBV2	CASSTRVRHTEAFF
.	TRBJ1-4	TRBV7-8	CASSVEQGANEKLFF
.	TRBJ1-2	TRBV19	CASSRQGYTF
.	TRBJ2-2	TRBV15	CATSRGTGGNTGELFF
.	TRBJ1-2	TRBV6-5	CASSPGGAFGYTF
.	TRBJ2-5	TRBV7-8	CASSPRAQVQETQYF
.	TRBJ1-1	TRBV6-5	CASRQAPEAFF
.	TRBJ1-1	TRBV29-1	CSVWGDTEAFF
.	TRBJ1-2	TRBV19	CASIQGDRWNPRPNYGYTF
.	TRBJ1-1	TRBV5-1	CASSFTVLRDGTEAFF
once	TRBJ2-1	TRBV19	CASSKGSGVVYNEQFF
.	TRBJ1-5	TRBV2	CASSQQGVGDQPQHF
.	TRBJ2-2	TRBV6-5	CAIKRVTGELFF
.	TRBJ1-2	TRBV6-2/TRBV6-3	CASSYAPPERGGGYTF
.	TRBJ2-5	TRBV11-2	CASSLGETLGETQYF
.	TRBJ1-3	TRBV9	CASSVATGPGNTIYF
few	TRBJ2-2	TRBV5-1	CASSFTGGGSNTGELFF
.	TRBJ2-3	TRBV7-9	CASSPVPAGLDSDTQYF
many	TRBJ1-2	TRBV15	CATSRVTQAGGYTF
.	TRBJ1-1	TRBV13	CASSPYDRNTEAFF
.	TRBJ1-6	TRBV7-6	CASSFQGNSPLHF
.	TRBJ1-2	TRBV7-2	CASSYAVNYGYTF
.	TRBJ2-7	TRBV6-2/TRBV6-3	CASSYLMRQVGYEQYF
.	TRBJ2-7	TRBV4-1	CASSQDRGQVYEQYF
once	TRBJ2-2	TRBV1	CSPWLDTGELFF
.	TRBJ1-5	TRBV4-1	CASSQAVNQPQHF
.	TRBJ2-5	TRBV2	CASRLARETQYF
.	TRBJ1-5	TRBV28	CASSFYRGMDQPQHF
.	TRBJ1-1	TRBV4-1	CASSQDPTGGTEAFF
.	TRBJ1-2	TRBV5-6	CASSLIQGALHGYTF
.	TRBJ1-1	TRBV7-8	CASSAGGGALGTEAFF
.	TRBJ1-2	TRBV13	CASSLESGNYGYTF